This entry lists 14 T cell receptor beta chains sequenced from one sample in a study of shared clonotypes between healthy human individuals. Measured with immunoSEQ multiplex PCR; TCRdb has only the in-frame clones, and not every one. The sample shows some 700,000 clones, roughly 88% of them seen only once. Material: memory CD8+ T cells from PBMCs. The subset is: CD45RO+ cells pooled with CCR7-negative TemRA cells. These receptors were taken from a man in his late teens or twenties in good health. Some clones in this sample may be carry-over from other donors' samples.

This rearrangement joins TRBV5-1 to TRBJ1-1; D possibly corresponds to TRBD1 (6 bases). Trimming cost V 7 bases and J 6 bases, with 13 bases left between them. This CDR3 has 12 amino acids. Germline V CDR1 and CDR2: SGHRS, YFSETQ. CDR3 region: CASGSGASEAFF. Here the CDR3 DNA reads TGCGCCAGCGGCTCGGGGGCTTCTGAAGCTTTCTTT.

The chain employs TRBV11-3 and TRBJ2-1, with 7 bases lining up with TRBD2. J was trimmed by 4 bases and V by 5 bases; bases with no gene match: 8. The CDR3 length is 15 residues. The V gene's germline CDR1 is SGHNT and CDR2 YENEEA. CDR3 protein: CASSDSSGAYNEQFF. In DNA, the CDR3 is TGTGCCAGCAGCGATAGCAGCGGGGCATACAATGAGCAGTTCTTC.

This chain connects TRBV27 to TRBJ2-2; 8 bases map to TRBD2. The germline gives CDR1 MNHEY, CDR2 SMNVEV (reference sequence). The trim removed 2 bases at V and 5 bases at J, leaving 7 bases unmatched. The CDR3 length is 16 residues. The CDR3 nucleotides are TGTGCCAGCAGTTTACTAACTAGCGGAGAAACCGGGGAGCTGTTTTTT. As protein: CASSLLTSGETGELFF.

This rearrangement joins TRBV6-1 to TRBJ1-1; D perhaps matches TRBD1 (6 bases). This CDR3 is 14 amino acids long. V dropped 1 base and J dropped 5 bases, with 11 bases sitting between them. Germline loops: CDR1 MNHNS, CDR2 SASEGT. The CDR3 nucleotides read TGTGCCAGCAGTGAAGAAGGGGGATATACTGAAGCTTTCTTT. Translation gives CASSEEGGYTEAFF.

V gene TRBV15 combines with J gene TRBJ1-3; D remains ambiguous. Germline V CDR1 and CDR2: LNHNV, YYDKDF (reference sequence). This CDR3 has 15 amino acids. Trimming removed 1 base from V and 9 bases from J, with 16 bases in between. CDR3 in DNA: TGTGCCACCAGCAGAGGGGCCGCAGGCGGGATCACCATATATTTT. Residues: CATSRGAAGGITIYF.

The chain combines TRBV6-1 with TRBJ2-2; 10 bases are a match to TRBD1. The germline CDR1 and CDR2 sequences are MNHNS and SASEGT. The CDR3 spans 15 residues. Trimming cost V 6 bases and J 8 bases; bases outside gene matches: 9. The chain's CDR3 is CASSSTGGASGELFF. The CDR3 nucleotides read TGTGCCAGCAGCTCGACAGGGGGCGCCTCGGGGGAGCTGTTTTTT.

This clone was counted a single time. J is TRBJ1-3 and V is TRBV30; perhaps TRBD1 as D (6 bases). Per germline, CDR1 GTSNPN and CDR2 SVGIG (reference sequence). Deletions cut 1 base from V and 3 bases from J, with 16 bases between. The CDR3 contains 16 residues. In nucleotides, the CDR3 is TGTGCCTGGAGTGCAGGGGACATTCGCTTTGGAAACACCATATATTTT. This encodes CAWSAGDIRFGNTIYF.

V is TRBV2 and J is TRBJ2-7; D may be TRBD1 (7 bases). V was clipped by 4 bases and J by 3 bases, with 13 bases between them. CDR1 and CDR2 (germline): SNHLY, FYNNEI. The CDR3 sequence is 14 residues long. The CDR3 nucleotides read TGTGCCAGCAGTGTCGGCAGGGGGGACTACGAGCAGTACTTC. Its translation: CASSVGRGDYEQYF.

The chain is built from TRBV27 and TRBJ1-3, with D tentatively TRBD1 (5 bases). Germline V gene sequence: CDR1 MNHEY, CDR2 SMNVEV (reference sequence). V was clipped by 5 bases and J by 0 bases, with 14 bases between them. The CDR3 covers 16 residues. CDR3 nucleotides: TGTGCCAGCAGTCCCCGCGGGGGGAGCTCTGGAAACACCATATATTTT. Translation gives CASSPRGGSSGNTIYF.

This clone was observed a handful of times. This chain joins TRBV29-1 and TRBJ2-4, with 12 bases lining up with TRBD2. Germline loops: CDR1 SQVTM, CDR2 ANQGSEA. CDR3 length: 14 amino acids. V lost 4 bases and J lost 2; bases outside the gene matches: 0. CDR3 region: CSVGTSGTKNIQYF. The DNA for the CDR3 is TGCAGCGTTGGGACTAGCGGGACCAAAAACATTCAGTACTTC. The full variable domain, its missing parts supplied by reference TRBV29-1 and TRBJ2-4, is SAVISQKPSRDICQRGTSLTIQCQVDSQVTMMFWYRQQPGQSLTLIATANQGSEATYESGFVIDKFPISRPNLTFSTLTVSNMSPEDSSIYLCSVGTSGTKNIQYFGAGTRLSVL.

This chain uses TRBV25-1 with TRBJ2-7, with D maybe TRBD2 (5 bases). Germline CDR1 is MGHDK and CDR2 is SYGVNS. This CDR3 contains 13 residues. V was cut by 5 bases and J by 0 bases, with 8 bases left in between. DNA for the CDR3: TGTGCCAGCAGTCCCACTAGCTCCTACGAGCAGTACTTC. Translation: CASSPTSSYEQYF.

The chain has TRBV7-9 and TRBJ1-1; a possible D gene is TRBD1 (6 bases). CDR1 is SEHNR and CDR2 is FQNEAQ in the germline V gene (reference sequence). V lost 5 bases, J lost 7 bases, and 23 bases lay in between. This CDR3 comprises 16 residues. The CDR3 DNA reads TGTGCCAGCAGCCTCCGTATCGGCAGGGGTGGGGGTGAAGCTTTCTTT. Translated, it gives CASSLRIGRGGGEAFF. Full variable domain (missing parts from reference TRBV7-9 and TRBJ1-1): DTGVSQNPRHKITKRGQNVTFRCDPISEHNRLYWYRQTLGQGPEFLTYFQNEAQLEKSRLLSDRFSAERPKGSFSTLEIQRTEQGDSAMYLCASSLRIGRGGGEAFFGQGTRLTVV.

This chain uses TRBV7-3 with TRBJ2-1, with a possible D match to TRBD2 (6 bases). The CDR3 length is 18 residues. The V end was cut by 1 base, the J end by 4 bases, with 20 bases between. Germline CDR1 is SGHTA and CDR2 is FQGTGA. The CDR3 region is CASSLKSVSREDYNEQFF. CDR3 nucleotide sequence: TGTGCCAGCAGCTTAAAGTCAGTCTCGCGGGAAGATTACAATGAGCAGTTCTTC. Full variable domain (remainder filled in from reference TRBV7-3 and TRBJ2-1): GAGVSQTPSNKVTEKGKYVELRCDPISGHTALYWYRQSLGQGPEFLIYFQGTGAADDSGLPNDRFFAVRPEGSVSTLKIQRTERGDSAVYLCASSLKSVSREDYNEQFFGPGTRLTVL.

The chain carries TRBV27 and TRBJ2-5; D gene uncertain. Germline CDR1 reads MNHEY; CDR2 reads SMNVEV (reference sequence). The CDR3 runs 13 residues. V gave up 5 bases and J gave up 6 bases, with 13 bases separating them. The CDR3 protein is CASSPGFGQTQYF. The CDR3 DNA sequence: TGTGCCAGCAGTCCAGGCTTCGGGCAGACCCAGTACTTC.